This is a list of T cell receptor beta chains from one sample in a study of cytomegalovirus exposure and HLA in healthy donors. Sequencing used immunoSEQ multiplex PCR; TCRdb keeps in-frame clones, though not all of them. The sample table includes 80,000 to 95,000 clones. The specimen sequenced was PBMCs. The receptor source for this set is a man aged 50 or older in good health and CMV-seropositive. Both conserved end residues are part of each CDR3. D genes are given only for firm matches.

d_call	v_call	j_call	cdr3_length	cdr3_aa	cdr3_nt
NA	TRBV19	TRBJ1-1	17	CASSIGFGGTLNTEAFF	TGTGCCAGTTCGATTGGGTTTGGGGGGACCTTGAACACTGAAGCTTTCTTT
NA	TRBV7-2	TRBJ1-1	13	CASSYDLNTEAFF	TGTGCCAGCAGCTATGACTTGAACACTGAAGCTTTCTTT
TRBD2	TRBV30	TRBJ2-6	17	CAWSGLAGEYGANVLTF	TGTGCCTGGAGTGGACTAGCGGGAGAGTATGGGGCCAACGTCCTGACTTTC
NA	TRBV4-2	TRBJ1-3	16	CASSQDLEGAGNTIYF	TGTGCCAGCAGCCAAGATCTGGAAGGGGCTGGAAACACCATATATTTT
TRBD1	TRBV29-1	TRBJ2-5	13	CSVEQGARETQYF	TGCAGCGTTGAACAGGGGGCCCGAGAGACCCAGTACTTC
NA	TRBV11-2	TRBJ1-4	14	CASSSLRVKEKLFF	TGTGCCAGCAGCTCCCTTCGGGTTAAGGAAAAACTGTTTTTT
TRBD1	TRBV10-3	TRBJ1-1	17	CATAGTGDLEVNTEAFF	TGTGCCACGGCCGGGACAGGGGACCTGGAAGTGAACACTGAAGCTTTCTTT
TRBD1	TRBV9	TRBJ1-4	14	CASSGGGKDEKLFF	TGTGCCAGCAGCGGAGGGGGCAAGGACGAAAAACTGTTTTTT
NA	TRBV7-3	TRBJ1-1	18	CASSLRPPTGRANTEAFF	TGTGCCAGCAGCTTAAGGCCCCCGACAGGCCGGGCGAACACTGAAGCTTTCTTT
TRBD1	TRBV4-1	TRBJ2-1	17	CASSQDPGTVSDNEQFF	TGCGCCAGCAGCCAAGATCCCGGGACAGTCTCCGACAATGAGCAGTTCTTC
TRBD2	TRBV7-9	TRBJ2-1	15	CASSQTSGSRSEQFF	TGTGCCAGCAGCCAGACTAGCGGGAGTCGGAGTGAGCAGTTCTTC
NA	TRBV5-1	TRBJ1-2	13	CASSPGGGGGYTF	TGCGCCAGCAGCCCGGGGGGGGGCGGTGGCTACACCTTC
NA	TRBV7-3	TRBJ2-7	13	CASSFGREYEQYF	TGTGCCAGCAGCTTTGGCAGGGAATACGAGCAGTACTTC
TRBD2	TRBV4-2	TRBJ2-1	18	CASSHPTSGTSIYNEQFF	TGTGCCAGCAGCCATCCGACTAGCGGGACTTCGATCTACAATGAGCAGTTCTTC
TRBD1	TRBV5-1	TRBJ1-1	15	CASSLNDRGGTEAFF	TGCGCCAGCAGCTTAAACGACAGGGGAGGCACTGAAGCTTTCTTT
NA	TRBV19	TRBJ1-1	15	CASSTRQAPNTEAFF	TGTGCCAGTAGTACCAGACAGGCTCCGAACACTGAAGCTTTCTTT
NA	TRBV5-1	TRBJ2-5	14	CASSFTRDQETQYF	TGCGCCAGCAGCTTCACTAGAGATCAAGAGACCCAGTACTTC
NA	TRBV28	TRBJ1-2	11	CASSLGVGYTF	TGTGCCAGCAGTTTAGGAGTTGGCTACACCTTC
NA	TRBV4-3	TRBJ1-2	15	CASSQVFPGSYGYTF	TGCGCCAGCAGCCAAGTTTTTCCCGGTAGCTATGGCTACACCTTC
NA	TRBV7-6	TRBJ2-3	13	CASSNAPGDTQYF	TGTGCCAGCAGCAACGCCCCGGGAGATACGCAGTATTTT
NA	TRBV5-1	TRBJ1-2	13	CASSSDSRNGYTF	TGCGCCAGCAGCTCTGACTCTCGGAACGGCTACACCTTC
TRBD1	TRBV5-6	TRBJ2-5	15	CASGRRTGLWETQYF	TGTGCCAGCGGACGGAGGACAGGGTTGTGGGAGACCCAGTACTTC
NA	TRBV5-1	TRBJ2-1	12	CASSFTHNEQFF	TGCGCCAGCAGCTTTACTCACAATGAGCAGTTCTTC
NA	TRBV21-1	TRBJ2-1	11	CASSRRNEQFF	TGTGCCAGCAGCAGGCGGAATGAGCAGTTCTTC
TRBD1	TRBV9	TRBJ2-1	15	CASSVEGQGPNEQFF	TGTGCCAGCAGCGTAGAGGGACAGGGGCCAAATGAGCAGTTCTTC
NA	TRBV7-2	TRBJ1-1	13	CASSWEGYTEAFF	TGTGCCAGCAGCTGGGAGGGTTACACTGAAGCTTTCTTT
TRBD1	TRBV6-1	TRBJ1-5	15	CASSTDRVNNQPQHF	TGTGCCAGCAGTACCGACAGGGTAAACAATCAGCCCCAGCATTTT
TRBD1	TRBV6-5	TRBJ1-2	14	CASSPPGQVYGYTF	TGTGCCAGCAGCCCCCCGGGACAGGTCTATGGCTACACCTTC
TRBD1	TRBV7-8	TRBJ2-7	14	CASSSTGVSYEQYF	TGTGCCAGCAGCTCGACAGGGGTCTCCTACGAGCAGTACTTC
NA	TRBV7-2	TRBJ2-1	15	CASSPPGSSYNEQFF	TGTGCCAGCAGCCCACCAGGTAGCTCCTACAATGAGCAGTTCTTC
TRBD1	TRBV5-6	TRBJ2-1	14	CASSHRGPYNEQFF	TGTGCCAGCAGCCACAGGGGCCCCTACAATGAGCAGTTCTTC
TRBD2	TRBV13	TRBJ2-1	17	CASSLRLSDGRNNEQFF	TGTGCCAGCAGCTTAAGACTCTCAGACGGGAGGAACAATGAGCAGTTCTTC
NA	TRBV19	TRBJ1-5	14	CASSMGDSYQPQHF	TGTGCCAGTAGTATGGGGGACTCTTATCAGCCCCAGCATTTT
NA	TRBV18	TRBJ1-1	14	CASSSYISDTEAFF	TGTGCCAGCTCAAGCTATATAAGTGACACTGAAGCTTTCTTT
TRBD2	TRBV6-5	TRBJ2-2	15	CASTVTNGGTGELFF	TGTGCCAGCACCGTGACTAACGGGGGGACCGGGGAGCTGTTTTTT
NA	TRBV30	TRBJ1-5	15	CAWSETADLNQPQHF	TGTGCCTGGAGTGAGACAGCCGATCTCAATCAGCCCCAGCATTTT
NA	TRBV5-1	TRBJ1-2	12	CASSLRGYGYTF	TGCGCCAGCAGCTTGAGAGGGTATGGCTACACCTTC
NA	TRBV15	TRBJ1-5	15	CATSSWLGANQPQHF	TGTGCCACCAGCAGTTGGCTGGGGGCTAATCAGCCCCAGCATTTT
TRBD1	TRBV6-5	TRBJ2-7	15	CASSSGGGVGYEQYF	TGTGCCAGCAGTTCAGGGGGTGGAGTGGGCTACGAGCAGTACTTC
TRBD2	TRBV7-2	TRBJ2-1	16	CASSPRSGRGYNEQFF	TGTGCCAGCAGCCCTCGTAGCGGGAGAGGCTACAATGAGCAGTTCTTC
NA	TRBV11-3	TRBJ1-4	14	CASSHGRRDEKLFF	TGTGCCAGCAGCCATGGGCGGAGGGATGAAAAACTGTTTTTT
NA	TRBV6-5	TRBJ1-1	14	CASRLTGPNTEAFF	TGTGCCAGCAGGCTGACAGGACCGAACACTGAAGCTTTCTTT
NA	TRBV7-6	TRBJ2-1	15	CASSLDGGEYNEQFF	TGTGCCAGCAGCTTAGACGGCGGAGAATACAATGAGCAGTTCTTC
NA	TRBV5-4	TRBJ2-2	14	CASSLAGNTGELFF	TGTGCCAGCAGCTTGGCCGGGAACACCGGGGAGCTGTTTTTT
NA	TRBV9	TRBJ1-3	14	CASSGGGNLNTIYF	TGTGCCAGCAGTGGGGGGGGGAATCTAAACACCATATATTTT
TRBD1	TRBV12-5	TRBJ2-5	14	CASGLRTGQETQYF	TGTGCTAGTGGTTTACGGACAGGACAAGAGACCCAGTACTTC
NA	TRBV10-3	TRBJ2-2	16	CAIRGDSPGGTGELFF	TGTGCCATCAGGGGAGACAGCCCCGGGGGCACCGGGGAGCTGTTTTTT
NA	TRBV11-3	TRBJ2-7	15	CASSSPKEGNYEQYF	TGTGCCAGCAGCTCCCCGAAGGAGGGCAACTACGAGCAGTACTTC
NA	TRBV30	TRBJ2-1	13	CAWSGRSYNEQFF	TGTGCCTGGAGTGGGAGGTCGTACAATGAGCAGTTCTTC
NA	TRBV7-6	TRBJ2-5	17	CASSLEPNKRSQETQYF	TGTGCCAGCAGCTTAGAGCCGAACAAGCGGTCCCAAGAGACCCAGTACTTC
NA	TRBV6-5	TRBJ2-3	14	CASGYLGPTDTQYF	TGTGCCAGCGGGTACTTGGGCCCCACAGATACGCAGTATTTT
TRBD2	TRBV4-1	TRBJ2-5	18	CASSLGLRLARFQETQYF	TGCGCCAGCAGCCTTGGACTGCGACTAGCGAGGTTTCAAGAGACCCAGTACTTC
TRBD2	TRBV7-8	TRBJ2-2	16	CASSLPWTSGIRELFF	TGTGCCAGCAGCTTACCGTGGACTAGCGGGATCCGGGAGCTGTTTTTT
TRBD1	TRBV7-2	TRBJ2-1	16	CASSPQIGDSYNEQFF	TGTGCCAGCAGCCCCCAGATTGGGGACAGCTACAATGAGCAGTTCTTC
TRBD2	TRBV7-6	TRBJ2-1	14	CASSLAGGFNEQFF	TGTGCCAGCAGCTTAGCGGGAGGGTTCAATGAGCAGTTCTTC
TRBD1	TRBV27	TRBJ1-2	15	CASSLQGAYSDGYTF	TGTGCCAGCAGTTTACAGGGGGCCTATTCGGATGGCTACACCTTC
NA	TRBV7-2	TRBJ1-1	15	CASSPQGLLNTEAFF	TGTGCCAGCAGCCCCCAGGGACTCCTCAACACTGAAGCTTTCTTT
NA	TRBV9	TRBJ2-3	13	CASSVVVGYTQYF	TGTGCCAGCAGCGTAGTGGTCGGGTATACGCAGTATTTT
NA	TRBV27	TRBJ1-5	12	CASRTGNQPQHF	TGTGCCAGCAGGACAGGTAATCAGCCCCAGCATTTT
NA	TRBV10-3	TRBJ2-1	13	CAIRPLGDNEQFF	TGTGCCATCAGGCCCCTGGGAGACAATGAGCAGTTCTTC